The T cell receptor beta chain under discussion was sequenced for a study of blood T cell repertoires in COVID-19. Study information: Samples came from the United States, Italy and Spain, spanning acute and convalescent COVID-19.

Authors' data handling: Amplification of reference gene primers provided the estimated nucleated cell counts. TCRdb's copy holds only in-frame clones and misses some; the assay was immunoSEQ multiplex PCR. V, J and clone size derive from that table, while D and trimming were established from the DNA sequence. There are just over 95,000 clones in the sample; 82% occur only once, and approximately 18% lies in the top ten. Unmatched junction bases numbered 4, after V lost 5 bases and J lost 4 bases. This CDR3 is built from 13 residues. From germline, CDR1 is SGHTA and CDR2 FQGNSA. The chain employs TRBV7-2 and TRBJ2-5; TRBD1 matches 7 bases. The sequencing input was peripheral blood. The sequence was obtained from a man at least 80 years old with acute or convalescent COVID-19. The CDR3 bases are TGTGCCAGCAGCAAGGACAGGCGAGAGACCCAGTACTTC. As protein: CASSKDRRETQYF. The full variable domain, its missing parts supplied by reference TRBV7-2 and TRBJ2-5, is GAGVSQSPSNKVTEKGKDVELRCDPISGHTALYWYRQSLGQGLEFLIYFQGNSAPDKSGLPSDRFSAERTGGSVSTLTIQRTQQEDSAVYLCASSKDRRETQYFGPGTRLLVL.